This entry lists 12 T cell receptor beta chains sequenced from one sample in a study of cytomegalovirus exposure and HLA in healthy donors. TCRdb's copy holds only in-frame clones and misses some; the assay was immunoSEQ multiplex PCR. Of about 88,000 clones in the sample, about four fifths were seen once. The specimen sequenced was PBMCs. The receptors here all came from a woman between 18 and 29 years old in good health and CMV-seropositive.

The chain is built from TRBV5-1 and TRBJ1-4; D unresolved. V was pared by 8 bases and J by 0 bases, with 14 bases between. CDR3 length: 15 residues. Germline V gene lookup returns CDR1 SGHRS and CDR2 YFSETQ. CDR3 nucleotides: TGCGCCAGTAAACCTACTGGTGCAACTAATGAAAAACTGTTTTTT. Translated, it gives CASKPTGATNEKLFF. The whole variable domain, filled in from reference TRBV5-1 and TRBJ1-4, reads KAGVTQTPRYLIKTRGQQVTLSCSPISGHRSVSWYQQTPGQGLQFLFEYFSETQRNKGNFPGRFSGRQFSNSRSEMNVSTLELGDSALYLCASKPTGATNEKLFFGSGTQLSVL.

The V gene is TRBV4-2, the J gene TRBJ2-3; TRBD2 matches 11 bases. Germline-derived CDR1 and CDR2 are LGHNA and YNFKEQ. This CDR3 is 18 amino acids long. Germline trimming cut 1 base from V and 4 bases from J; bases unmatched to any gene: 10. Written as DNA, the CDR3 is TGTGCCAGCAGCCAAGTTGGTAGCGGGGGGGCCGTCGCAGATACGCAGTATTTT. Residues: CASSQVGSGGAVADTQYF.

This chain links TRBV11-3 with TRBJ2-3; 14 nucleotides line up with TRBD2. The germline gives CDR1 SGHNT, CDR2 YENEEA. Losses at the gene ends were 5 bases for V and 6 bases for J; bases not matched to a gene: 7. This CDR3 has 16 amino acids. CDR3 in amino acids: CASSTGTSGGLDTQYF. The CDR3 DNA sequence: TGTGCCAGCAGCACGGGGACTAGCGGGGGTCTGGATACGCAGTATTTT. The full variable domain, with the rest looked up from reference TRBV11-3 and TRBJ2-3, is EAGVVQSPRYKIIEKKQPVAFWCNPISGHNTLYWYLQNLGQGPELLIRYENEEAVDDSQLPKDRFSAERLKGVDSTLKIQPAELGDSAVYLCASSTGTSGGLDTQYFGPGTRLTVL.

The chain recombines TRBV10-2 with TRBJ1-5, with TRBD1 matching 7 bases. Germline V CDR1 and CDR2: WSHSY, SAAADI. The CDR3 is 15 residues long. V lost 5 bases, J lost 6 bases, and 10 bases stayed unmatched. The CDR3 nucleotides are TGCGCCAGCAGTCCCCGGGACAGCGTCTTTCAGCCCCAGCATTTT. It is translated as CASSPRDSVFQPQHF.

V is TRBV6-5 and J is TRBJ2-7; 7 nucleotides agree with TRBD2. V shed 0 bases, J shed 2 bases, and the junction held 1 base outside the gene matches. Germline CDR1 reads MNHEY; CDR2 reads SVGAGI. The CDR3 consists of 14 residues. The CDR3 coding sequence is TGTGCCAGCAGTTACTCGGGGGGGACCTACGAGCAGTACTTC. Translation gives CASSYSGGTYEQYF.

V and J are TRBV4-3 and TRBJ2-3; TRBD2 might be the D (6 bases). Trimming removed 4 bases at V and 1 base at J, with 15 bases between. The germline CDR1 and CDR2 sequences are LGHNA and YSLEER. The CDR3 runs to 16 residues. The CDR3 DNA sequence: TGCGCCAGCAGCCTGGGGACTCTCAGTGGCACAGATACGCAGTATTTT. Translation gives CASSLGTLSGTDTQYF.

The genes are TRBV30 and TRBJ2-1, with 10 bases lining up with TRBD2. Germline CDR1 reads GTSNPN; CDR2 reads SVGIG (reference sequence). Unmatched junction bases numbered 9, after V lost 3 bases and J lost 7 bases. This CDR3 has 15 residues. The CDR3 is CAWREPSGGINEQFF. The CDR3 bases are TGTGCCTGGAGGGAGCCTAGCGGGGGTATAAATGAGCAGTTCTTC.

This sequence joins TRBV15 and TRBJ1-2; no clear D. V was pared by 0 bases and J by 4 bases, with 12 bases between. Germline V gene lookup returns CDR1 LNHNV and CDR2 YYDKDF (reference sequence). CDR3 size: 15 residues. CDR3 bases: TGTGCCACCAGCAGAGACAGGCAATATTCCTATGGCTACACCTTC. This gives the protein CATSRDRQYSYGYTF.

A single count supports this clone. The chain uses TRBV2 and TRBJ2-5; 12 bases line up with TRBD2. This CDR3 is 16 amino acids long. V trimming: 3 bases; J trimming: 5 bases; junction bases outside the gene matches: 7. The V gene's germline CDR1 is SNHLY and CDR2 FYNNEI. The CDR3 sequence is CASSELAGGTEETQYF. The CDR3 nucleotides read TGTGCCAGCAGTGAGCTAGCGGGGGGGACAGAGGAGACCCAGTACTTC.

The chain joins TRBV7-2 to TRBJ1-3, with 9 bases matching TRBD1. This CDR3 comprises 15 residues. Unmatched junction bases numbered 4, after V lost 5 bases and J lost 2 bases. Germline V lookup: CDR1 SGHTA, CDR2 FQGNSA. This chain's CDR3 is CASSIDRGAGNTIYF. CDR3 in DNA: TGTGCCAGCAGCATCGACAGGGGGGCTGGAAACACCATATATTTT.

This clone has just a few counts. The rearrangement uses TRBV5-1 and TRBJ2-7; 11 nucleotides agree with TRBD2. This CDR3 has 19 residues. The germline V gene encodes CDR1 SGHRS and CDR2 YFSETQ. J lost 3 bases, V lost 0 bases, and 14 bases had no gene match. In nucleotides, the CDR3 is TGCGCCAGCAGCTTGGAAGGTAGCGGGGGGGAAGTGGGTTTCTACGAGCAGTACTTC. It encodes CASSLEGSGGEVGFYEQYF.

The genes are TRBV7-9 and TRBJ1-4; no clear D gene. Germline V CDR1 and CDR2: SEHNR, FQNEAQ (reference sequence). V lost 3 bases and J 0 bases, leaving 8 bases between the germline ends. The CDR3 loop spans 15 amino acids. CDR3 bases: TGTGCCAGCAGCTTTATCAGGACAACTAATGAAAAACTGTTTTTT. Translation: CASSFIRTTNEKLFF.